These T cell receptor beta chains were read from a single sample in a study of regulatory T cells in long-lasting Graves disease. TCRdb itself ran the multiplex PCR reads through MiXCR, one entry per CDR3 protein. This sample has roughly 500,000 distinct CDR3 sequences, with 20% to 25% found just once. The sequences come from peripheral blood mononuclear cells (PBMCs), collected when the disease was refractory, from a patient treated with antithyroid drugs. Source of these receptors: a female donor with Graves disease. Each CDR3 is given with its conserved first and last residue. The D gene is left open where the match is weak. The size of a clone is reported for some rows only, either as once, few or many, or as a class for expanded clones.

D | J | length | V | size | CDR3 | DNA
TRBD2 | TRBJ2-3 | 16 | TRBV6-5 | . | CASSYGTSGGSDTQYF | TGTGCCAGCAGTTACGGGACTAGCGGGGGTTCAGATACGCAGTATTTT
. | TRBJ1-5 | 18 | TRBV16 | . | CASSLTARGSFSNQPQHF | TGTGCCAGCAGCCTCACGGCTCGGGGGTCGTTTAGCAATCAGCCCCAGCATTTT
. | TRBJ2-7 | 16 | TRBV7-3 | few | CASSLSPGTPPSEQYF | TGTGCCAGCAGCTTATCCCCCGGGACACCCCCTAGCGAGCAGTACTTC
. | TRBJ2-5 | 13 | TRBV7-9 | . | CASSSFQEETQYF | TGTGCCAGCAGCTCATTCCAGGAAGAGACCCAGTACTTC
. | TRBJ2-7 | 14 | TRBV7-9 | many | CASSLEGSHPEQYF | TGTGCCAGCAGCTTAGAGGGGTCTCATCCCGAGCAGTACTTC
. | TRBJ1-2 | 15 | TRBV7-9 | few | CASSHSLNDNYGYTF | TGTGCCAGCAGTCACTCCCTCAACGATAACTATGGCTACACCTTC
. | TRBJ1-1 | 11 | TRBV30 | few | CALYGGRGAFF | TGTGCCTTATATGGAGGCAGGGGAGCTTTCTTT
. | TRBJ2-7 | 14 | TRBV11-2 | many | CASSRLGEPYEQYF | TGTGCCAGCAGCCGTCTTGGGGAGCCCTACGAGCAGTACTTC
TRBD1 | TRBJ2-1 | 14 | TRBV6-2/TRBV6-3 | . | CASSKVGTGYEQFF | TGTGCCAGCAGTAAGGTGGGGACAGGCTATGAGCAGTTCTTC
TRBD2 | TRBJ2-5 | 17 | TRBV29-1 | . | CSVENRRGGPGGETQYF | TGCAGCGTTGAAAATCGGCGGGGCGGGCCGGGGGGAGAGACCCAGTACTTC
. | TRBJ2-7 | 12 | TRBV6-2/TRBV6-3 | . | CASSSTNYEQYF | TGTGCCAGCAGTTCGACCAACTACGAGCAGTACTTC
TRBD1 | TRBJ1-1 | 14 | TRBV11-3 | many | CASSVDRVGTEAFF | TGTGCCAGCAGCGTAGACAGGGTTGGAACTGAAGCTTTCTTT
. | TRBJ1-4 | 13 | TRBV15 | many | CATSRADSEKLFF | TGTGCCACCAGCAGGGCAGACAGTGAAAAACTGTTTTTT
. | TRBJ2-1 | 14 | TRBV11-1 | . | CASSLAWGQDEQFF | TGTGCCAGCAGCTTAGCGTGGGGCCAAGATGAGCAGTTCTTC
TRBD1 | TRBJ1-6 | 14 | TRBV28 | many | CASRPTGENSPLHF | TGTGCCAGCAGGCCAACAGGGGAGAATTCACCCCTCCACTTT
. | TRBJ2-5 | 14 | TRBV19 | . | CASSIGGAYETQYF | TGTGCCAGTAGTATTGGGGGGGCCTATGAGACCCAGTACTTC
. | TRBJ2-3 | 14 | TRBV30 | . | CAWSPRGSTDTQYF | TGTGCCTGGAGCCCCAGAGGTTCCACAGATACGCAGTATTTT
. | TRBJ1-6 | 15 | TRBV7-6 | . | CASSLLQGDNSPLHF | TGTGCCAGCAGCTTACTTCAGGGAGATAATTCACCCCTCCACTTT
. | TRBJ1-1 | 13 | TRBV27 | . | CASSLVYGAEAFF | TGTGCCAGCAGTTTAGTATACGGGGCAGAAGCTTTCTTT
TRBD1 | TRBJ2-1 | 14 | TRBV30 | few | CAWSAGTDYNEQFF | TGTGCCTGGAGCGCCGGGACAGATTACAATGAGCAGTTCTTC
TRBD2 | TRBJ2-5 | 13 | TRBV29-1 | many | CSVEIGGSGTQYF | TGCAGCGTTGAAATTGGCGGGAGTGGAACCCAGTACTTC
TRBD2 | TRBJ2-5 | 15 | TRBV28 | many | CASSFGGGLQETQYF | TGTGCCAGCAGTTTCGGGGGGGGTCTCCAAGAGACCCAGTACTTC
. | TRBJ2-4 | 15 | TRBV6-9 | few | CASSYVLAETDIQYF | TGTGCCAGCAGTTACGTCCTAGCAGAAACAGACATTCAGTACTTC
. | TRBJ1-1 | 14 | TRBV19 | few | CASSTLETNTEAFF | TGTGCCAGTAGTACCCTGGAAACAAACACTGAAGCTTTCTTT
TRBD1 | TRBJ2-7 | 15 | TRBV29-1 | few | CSVEVPKGQPYEQYF | TGCAGCGTTGAAGTACCGAAGGGACAGCCCTACGAGCAGTACTTC
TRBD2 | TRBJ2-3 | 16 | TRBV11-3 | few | CASSLVVSGNTDTQYF | TGTGCCAGCAGCTTAGTTGTTAGCGGGAACACAGATACGCAGTATTTT
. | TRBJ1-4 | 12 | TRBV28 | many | CASGVLNEKLFF | TGTGCCAGCGGTGTATTAAATGAAAAACTGTTTTTT
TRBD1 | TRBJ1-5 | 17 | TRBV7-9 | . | CASSLSSGTAQDQPQHF | TGTGCCAGCAGCCTAAGTTCGGGGACAGCCCAAGATCAGCCCCAGCATTTT
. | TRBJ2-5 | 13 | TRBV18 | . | CASSWNSQETQYF | TGTGCCAGCTCATGGAACAGTCAAGAGACCCAGTACTTC